The clone carrying this T cell receptor beta chain was picked up a small number of times. The record originates from a study of cytomegalovirus exposure and HLA in healthy donors. With 60 Vbeta and 13 Jbeta primers, the PCR was carried out. The method was immunoSEQ multiplex PCR; TCRdb's version includes in-frame clones alone and lacks a portion of them. The table records under 200,000 clones, roughly 68% of them present only once. CDR1 is ENHRY and CDR2 is SYGVKD in the germline V gene. V dropped 5 bases and J dropped 2 bases, with 9 bases sitting between them. The CDR3 is made up of 14 amino acids. The J gene is TRBJ2-2, the V gene TRBV10-3; no clear D. Sequencing was performed on PBMCs. The clonotype was recovered from a woman aged 25 to 39 in good health and CMV-seronegative. The chain's CDR3 is CAISSPSNTGELFF. The CDR3 nucleotides read TGTGCCATCAGTTCTCCGTCTAACACCGGGGAGCTGTTTTTT.